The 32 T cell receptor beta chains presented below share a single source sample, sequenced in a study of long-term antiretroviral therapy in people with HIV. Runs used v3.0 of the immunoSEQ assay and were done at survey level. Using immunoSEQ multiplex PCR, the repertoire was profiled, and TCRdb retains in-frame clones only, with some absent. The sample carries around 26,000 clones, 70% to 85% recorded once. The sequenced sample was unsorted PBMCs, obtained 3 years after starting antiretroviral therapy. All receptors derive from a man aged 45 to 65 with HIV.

The CDR3 nucleotides read TGTGCCAGCAGTTACGGAATCCAAATCTCCTACAATGAGCAGTTCTTC. Protein product: CASSYGIQISYNEQFF. The chain links TRBV6-6 to TRBJ2-1; D not resolved. V was pared by 2 bases and J by 0 bases, with 11 bases between. In germline, CDR1 is MNHNY, CDR2 SVGAGI (reference sequence). The CDR3 is 16 residues long.

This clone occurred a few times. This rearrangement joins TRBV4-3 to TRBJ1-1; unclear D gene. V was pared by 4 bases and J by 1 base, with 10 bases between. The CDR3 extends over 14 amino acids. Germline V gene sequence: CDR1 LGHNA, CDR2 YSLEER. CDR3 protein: CASSPTNGNTEAFF. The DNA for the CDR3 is TGCGCCAGCAGCCCCACCAACGGGAACACTGAAGCTTTCTTT.

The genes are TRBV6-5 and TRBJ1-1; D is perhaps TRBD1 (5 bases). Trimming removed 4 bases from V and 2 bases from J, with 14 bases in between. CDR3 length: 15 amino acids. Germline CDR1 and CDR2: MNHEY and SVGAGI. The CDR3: CASSSGWRGNTEAFF. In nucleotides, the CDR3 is TGTGCCAGCAGTTCCGGCTGGAGGGGTAACACTGAAGCTTTCTTT.

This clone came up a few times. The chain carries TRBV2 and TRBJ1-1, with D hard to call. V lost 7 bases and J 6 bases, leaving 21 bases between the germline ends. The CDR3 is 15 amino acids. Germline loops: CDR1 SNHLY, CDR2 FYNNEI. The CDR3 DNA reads TGTGCCAGCACCGAAGGCCCCCACTTCAACGCTGAAGCTTTCTTT. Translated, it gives CASTEGPHFNAEAFF.

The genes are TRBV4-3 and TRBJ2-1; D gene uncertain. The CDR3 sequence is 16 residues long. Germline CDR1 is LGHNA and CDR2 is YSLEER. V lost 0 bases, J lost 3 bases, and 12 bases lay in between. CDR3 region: CASSQDPNLVYNEQFF. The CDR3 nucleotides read TGCGCCAGCAGCCAAGACCCGAACCTGGTCTACAATGAGCAGTTCTTC.

The CDR3 sequence: CASSPIAVTDTQYF. The CDR3 DNA is TGTGCCAGCAGCCCCATCGCAGTCACAGATACGCAGTATTTT. The V gene is TRBV7-9, the J gene TRBJ2-3, with D uncertain. The V end was cut by 5 bases, the J end by 2 bases, with 11 bases between. The CDR3 is 14 residues long. CDR1 is SEHNR, CDR2 FQNEAQ, per germline (reference sequence).

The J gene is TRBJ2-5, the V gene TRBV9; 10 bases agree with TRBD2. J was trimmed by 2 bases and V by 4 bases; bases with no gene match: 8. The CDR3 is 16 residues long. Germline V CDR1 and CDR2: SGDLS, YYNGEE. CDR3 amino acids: CASSLSGGAEQETQYF. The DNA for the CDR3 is TGTGCCAGCAGCTTGAGCGGGGGGGCTGAGCAAGAGACCCAGTACTTC.

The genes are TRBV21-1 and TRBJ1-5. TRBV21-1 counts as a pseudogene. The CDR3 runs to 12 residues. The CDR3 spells CASGTLNQPQHF. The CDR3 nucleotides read TGTGCCAGCGGGACTCTCAATCAGCCCCAGCATTTT.

In nucleotides, the CDR3 is TGTGCCAGCAGTCAGGGGTACCAGGGGGCGAACACTGAAGCTTTCTTT. Residues: CASSQGYQGANTEAFF. This chain connects TRBV28 to TRBJ1-1; 8 bases are a match to TRBD1. The CDR3 is 16 residues long. V was pared by 5 bases and J by 1 base, with 9 bases of the junction left unmatched. Germline CDR1 reads MDHEN; CDR2 reads SYDVKM.

CDR3: CASSSGLDTQYF. As DNA, the CDR3 is TGTGCCAGCAGTAGCGGGTTAGATACGCAGTATTTT. The chain uses TRBV6-1 and TRBJ2-3, with D possibly being TRBD2 (6 bases). Looked up from germline, CDR1 is MNHNS and CDR2 is SASEGT. The CDR3 length is 12 residues. Trimming removed 5 bases at V and 5 bases at J, with 8 bases between.

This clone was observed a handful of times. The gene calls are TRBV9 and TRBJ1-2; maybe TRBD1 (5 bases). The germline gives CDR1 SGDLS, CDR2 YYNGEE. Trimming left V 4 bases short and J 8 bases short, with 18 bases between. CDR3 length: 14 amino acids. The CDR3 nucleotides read TGTGCCAGCAGCATACCGGGACGGACCGCAGGCTACACCTTC. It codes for CASSIPGRTAGYTF.

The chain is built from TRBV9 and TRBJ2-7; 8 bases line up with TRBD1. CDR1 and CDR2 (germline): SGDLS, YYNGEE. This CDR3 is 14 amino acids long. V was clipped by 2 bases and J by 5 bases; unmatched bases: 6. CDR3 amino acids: CASSVTGQGDEQYF. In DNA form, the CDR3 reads TGTGCCAGCAGCGTCACCGGACAGGGCGACGAGCAGTACTTC.

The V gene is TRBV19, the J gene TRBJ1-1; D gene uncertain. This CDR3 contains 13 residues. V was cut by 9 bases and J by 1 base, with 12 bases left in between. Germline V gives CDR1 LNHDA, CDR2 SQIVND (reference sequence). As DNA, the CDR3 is TGTGCCAGCAGGCGGGGATCGAACACTGAAGCTTTCTTT. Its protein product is CASRRGSNTEAFF.

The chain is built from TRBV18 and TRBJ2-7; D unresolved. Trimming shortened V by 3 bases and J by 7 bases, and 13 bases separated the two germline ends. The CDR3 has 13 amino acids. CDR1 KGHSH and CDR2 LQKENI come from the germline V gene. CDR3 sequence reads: CASSPGQEGEQYF. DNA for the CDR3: TGTGCCAGCTCACCCGGTCAGGAAGGAGAGCAGTACTTC. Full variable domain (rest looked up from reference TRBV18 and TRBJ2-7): NAGVMQNPRHLVRRRGQEARLRCSPMKGHSHVYWYRQLPEEGLKFMVYLQKENIIDESGMPKERFSAEFPKEGPSILRIQQVVRGDSAAYFCASSPGQEGEQYFGPGTRLTVT.

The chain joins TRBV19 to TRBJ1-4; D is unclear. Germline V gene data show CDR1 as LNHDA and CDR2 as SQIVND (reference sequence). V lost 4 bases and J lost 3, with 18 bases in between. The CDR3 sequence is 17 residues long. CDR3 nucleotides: TGTGCCAGTAGTAATTTATGGAGCCGAGGAGCTAATGAAAAACTGTTTTTT. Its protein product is CASSNLWSRGANEKLFF.

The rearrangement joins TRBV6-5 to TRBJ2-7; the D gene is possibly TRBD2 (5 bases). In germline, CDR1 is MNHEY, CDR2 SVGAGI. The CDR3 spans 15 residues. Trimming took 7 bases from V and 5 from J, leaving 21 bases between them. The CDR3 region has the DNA TGTGCCAGCACCTTCAGGAGAGGGATTCCTCACGAGCAGTACTTC. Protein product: CASTFRRGIPHEQYF.

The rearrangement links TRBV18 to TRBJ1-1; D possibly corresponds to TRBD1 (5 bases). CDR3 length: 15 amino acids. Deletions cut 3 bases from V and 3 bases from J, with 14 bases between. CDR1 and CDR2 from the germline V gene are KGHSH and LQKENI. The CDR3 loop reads CASSPLGGGDTEAFF. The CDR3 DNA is TGTGCCAGCTCACCGCTGGGCGGGGGGGACACTGAAGCTTTCTTT.

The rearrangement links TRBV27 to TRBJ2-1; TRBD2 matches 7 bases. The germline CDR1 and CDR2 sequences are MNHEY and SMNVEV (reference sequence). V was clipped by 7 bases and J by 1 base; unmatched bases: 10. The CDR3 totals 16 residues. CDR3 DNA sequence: TGTGCCAGCAACGCAGGGAGGGTGCGGTCCTACAATGAGCAGTTCTTC. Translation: CASNAGRVRSYNEQFF.

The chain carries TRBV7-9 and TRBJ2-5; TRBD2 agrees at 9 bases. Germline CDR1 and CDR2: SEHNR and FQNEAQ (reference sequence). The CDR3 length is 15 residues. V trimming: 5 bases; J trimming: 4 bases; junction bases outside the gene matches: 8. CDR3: CASSPAGGWGETQYF. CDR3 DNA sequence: TGTGCCAGCAGCCCAGCGGGAGGTTGGGGAGAGACCCAGTACTTC. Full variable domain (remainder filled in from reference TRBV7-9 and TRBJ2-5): DTGVSQNPRHKITKRGQNVTFRCDPISEHNRLYWYRQTLGQGPEFLTYFQNEAQLEKSRLLSDRFSAERPKGSFSTLEIQRTEQGDSAMYLCASSPAGGWGETQYFGPGTRLLVL.

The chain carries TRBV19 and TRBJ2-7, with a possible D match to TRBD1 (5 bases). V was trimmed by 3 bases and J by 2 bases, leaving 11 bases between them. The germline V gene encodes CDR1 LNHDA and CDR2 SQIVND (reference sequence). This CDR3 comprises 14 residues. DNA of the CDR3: TGTGCCAGTAGTATCCAGGGTTCCACCTACGAGCAGTACTTC. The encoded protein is CASSIQGSTYEQYF.

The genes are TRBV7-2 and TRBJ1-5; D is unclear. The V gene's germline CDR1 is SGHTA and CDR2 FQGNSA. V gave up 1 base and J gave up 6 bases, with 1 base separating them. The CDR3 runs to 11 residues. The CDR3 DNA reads TGTGCCAGCAGCTTAGGTCAGCCCCAGCATTTT. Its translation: CASSLGQPQHF.

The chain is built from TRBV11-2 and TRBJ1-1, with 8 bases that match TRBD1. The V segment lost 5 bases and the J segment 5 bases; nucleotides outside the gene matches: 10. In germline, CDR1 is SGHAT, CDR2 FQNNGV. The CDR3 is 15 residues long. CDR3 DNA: TGTGCCAGCAGCGCACCTCAGGGGGCTGGTACTGAAGCTTTCTTT. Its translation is CASSAPQGAGTEAFF.

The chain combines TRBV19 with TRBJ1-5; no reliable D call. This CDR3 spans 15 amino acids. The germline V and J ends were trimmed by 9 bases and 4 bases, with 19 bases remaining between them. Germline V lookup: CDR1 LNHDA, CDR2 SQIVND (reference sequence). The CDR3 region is CASDNGPRYNQPQHF. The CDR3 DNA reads TGTGCCAGCGATAACGGGCCGCGCTATAATCAGCCCCAGCATTTT.

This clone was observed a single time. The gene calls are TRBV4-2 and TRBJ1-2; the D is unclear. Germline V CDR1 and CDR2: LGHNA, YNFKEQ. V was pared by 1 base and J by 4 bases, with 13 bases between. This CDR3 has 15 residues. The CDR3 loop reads CASSQAPGTTYGYTF. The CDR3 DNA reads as TGTGCCAGCAGCCAAGCCCCTGGCACAACCTATGGCTACACCTTC.

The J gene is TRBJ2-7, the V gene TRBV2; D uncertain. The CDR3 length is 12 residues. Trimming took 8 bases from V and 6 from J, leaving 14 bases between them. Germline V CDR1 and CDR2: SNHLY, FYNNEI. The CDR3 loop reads CASGPAPGEQYF. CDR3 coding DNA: TGTGCCAGCGGCCCCGCACCAGGCGAGCAGTACTTC.

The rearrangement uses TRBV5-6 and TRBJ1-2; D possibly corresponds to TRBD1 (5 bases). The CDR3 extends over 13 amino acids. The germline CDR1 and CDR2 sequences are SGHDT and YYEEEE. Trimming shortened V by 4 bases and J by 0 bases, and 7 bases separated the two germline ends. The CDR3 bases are TGTGCCAGCAGCATGACAGCTAACTATGGCTACACCTTC. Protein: CASSMTANYGYTF.

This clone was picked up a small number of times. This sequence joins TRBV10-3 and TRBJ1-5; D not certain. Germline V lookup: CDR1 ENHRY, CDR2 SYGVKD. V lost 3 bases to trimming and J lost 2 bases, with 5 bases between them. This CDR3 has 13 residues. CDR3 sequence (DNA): TGTGCCATCAGTGATGGGCGCAATCAGCCCCAGCATTTT. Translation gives CAISDGRNQPQHF.

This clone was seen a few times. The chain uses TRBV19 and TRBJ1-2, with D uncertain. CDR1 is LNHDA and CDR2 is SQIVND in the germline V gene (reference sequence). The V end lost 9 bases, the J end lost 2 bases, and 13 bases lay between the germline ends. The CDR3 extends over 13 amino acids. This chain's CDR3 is CASKIARNYGYTF. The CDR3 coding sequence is TGTGCCAGCAAAATAGCTAGGAACTATGGCTACACCTTC.

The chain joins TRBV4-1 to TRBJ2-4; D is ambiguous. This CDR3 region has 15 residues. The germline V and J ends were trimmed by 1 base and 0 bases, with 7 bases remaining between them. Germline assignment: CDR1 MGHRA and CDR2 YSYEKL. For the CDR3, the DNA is TGCGCCAGCAGCCAAGGTCTGACAGCCAAAAACATTCAGTACTTC. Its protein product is CASSQGLTAKNIQYF.

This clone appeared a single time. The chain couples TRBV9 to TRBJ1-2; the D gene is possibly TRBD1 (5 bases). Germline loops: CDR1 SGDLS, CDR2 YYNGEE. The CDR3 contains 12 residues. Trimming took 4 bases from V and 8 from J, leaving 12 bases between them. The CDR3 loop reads CASSPTRDGYTF. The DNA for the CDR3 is TGTGCCAGCAGCCCGACCCGGGACGGCTACACCTTC.

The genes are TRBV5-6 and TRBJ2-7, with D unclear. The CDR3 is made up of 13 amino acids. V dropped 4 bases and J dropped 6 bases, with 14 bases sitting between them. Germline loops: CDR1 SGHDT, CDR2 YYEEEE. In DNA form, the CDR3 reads TGTGCCAGCAGCACTTTGTCGTACGGCGAGCAGTACTTC. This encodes CASSTLSYGEQYF. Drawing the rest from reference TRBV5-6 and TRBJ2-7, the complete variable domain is DAGVTQSPTHLIKTRGQQVTLRCSPKSGHDTVSWYQQALGQGPQFIFQYYEEEERQRGNFPDRFSGHQFPNYSSELNVNALLLGDSALYLCASSTLSYGEQYFGPGTRLTVT.

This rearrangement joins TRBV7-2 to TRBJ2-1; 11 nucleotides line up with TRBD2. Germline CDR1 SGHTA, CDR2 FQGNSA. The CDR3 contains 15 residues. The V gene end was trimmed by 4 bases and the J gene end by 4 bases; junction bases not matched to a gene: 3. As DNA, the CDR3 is TGTGCCAGCAGCTCGACTAGCGGGATATACAATGAGCAGTTCTTC. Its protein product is CASSSTSGIYNEQFF.